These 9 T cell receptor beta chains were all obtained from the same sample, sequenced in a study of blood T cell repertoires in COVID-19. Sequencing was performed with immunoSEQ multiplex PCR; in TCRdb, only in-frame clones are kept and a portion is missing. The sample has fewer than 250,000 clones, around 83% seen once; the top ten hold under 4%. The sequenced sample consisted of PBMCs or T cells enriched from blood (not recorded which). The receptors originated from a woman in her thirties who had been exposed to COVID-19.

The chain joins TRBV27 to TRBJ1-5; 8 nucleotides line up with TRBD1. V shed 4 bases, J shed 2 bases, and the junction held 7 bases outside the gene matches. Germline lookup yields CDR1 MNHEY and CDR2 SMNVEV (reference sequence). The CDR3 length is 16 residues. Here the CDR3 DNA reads TGTGCCAGCAGTTACTCAGGGGGCGCGGGCAATCAGCCCCAGCATTTT. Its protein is CASSYSGGAGNQPQHF.

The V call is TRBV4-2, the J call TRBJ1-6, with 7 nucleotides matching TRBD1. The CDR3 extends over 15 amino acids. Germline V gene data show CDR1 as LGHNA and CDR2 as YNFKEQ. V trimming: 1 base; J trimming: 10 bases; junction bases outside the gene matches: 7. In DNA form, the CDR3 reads TGTGCCAGCAGCCAAGTGGTAGGGGGCGAATCACCCCTCCACTTT. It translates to CASSQVVGGESPLHF.

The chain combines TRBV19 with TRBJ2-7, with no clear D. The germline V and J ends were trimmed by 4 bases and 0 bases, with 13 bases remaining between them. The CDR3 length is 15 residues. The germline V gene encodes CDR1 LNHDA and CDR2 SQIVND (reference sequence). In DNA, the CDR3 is TGTGCCAGTAGTACACGACAAGCAAGCTCCTACGAGCAGTACTTC. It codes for CASSTRQASSYEQYF.

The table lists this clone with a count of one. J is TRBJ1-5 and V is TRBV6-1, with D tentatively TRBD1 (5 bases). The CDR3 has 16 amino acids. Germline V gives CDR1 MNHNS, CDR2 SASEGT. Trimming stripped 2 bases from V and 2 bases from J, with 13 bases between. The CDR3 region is CASSEMGPSGNQPQHF. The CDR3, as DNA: TGTGCCAGCAGTGAAATGGGGCCCTCCGGCAATCAGCCCCAGCATTTT.

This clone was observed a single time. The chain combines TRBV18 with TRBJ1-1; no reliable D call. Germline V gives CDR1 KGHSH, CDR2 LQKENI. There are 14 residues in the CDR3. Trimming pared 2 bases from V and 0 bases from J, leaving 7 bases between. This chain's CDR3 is CASSPADMNTEAFF. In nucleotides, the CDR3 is TGTGCCAGCTCACCAGCAGACATGAACACTGAAGCTTTCTTT.

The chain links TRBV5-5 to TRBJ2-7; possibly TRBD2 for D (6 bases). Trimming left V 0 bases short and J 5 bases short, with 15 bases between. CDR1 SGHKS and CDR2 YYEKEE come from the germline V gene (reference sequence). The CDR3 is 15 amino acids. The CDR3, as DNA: TGTGCCAGCAGCTTGGCCGGAGGGGTATACCACGAGCAGTACTTC. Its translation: CASSLAGGVYHEQYF.

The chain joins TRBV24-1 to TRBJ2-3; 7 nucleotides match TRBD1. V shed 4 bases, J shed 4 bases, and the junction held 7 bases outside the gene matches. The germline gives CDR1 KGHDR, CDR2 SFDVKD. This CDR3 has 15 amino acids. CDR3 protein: CATSDSRQGPDTQYF. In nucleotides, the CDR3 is TGTGCCACCAGTGACTCCCGACAGGGCCCAGATACGCAGTATTTT.

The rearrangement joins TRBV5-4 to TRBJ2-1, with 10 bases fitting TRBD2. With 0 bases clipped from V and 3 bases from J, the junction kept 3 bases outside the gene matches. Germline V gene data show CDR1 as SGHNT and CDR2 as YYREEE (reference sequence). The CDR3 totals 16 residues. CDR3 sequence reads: CASSLGVAGGYNEQFF. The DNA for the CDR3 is TGTGCCAGCAGCTTGGGGGTAGCGGGGGGCTACAATGAGCAGTTCTTC.

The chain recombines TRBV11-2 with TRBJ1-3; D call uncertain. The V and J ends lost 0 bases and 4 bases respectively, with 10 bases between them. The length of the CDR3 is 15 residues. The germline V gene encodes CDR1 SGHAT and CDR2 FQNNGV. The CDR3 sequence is CASSLDDSGGNTIYF. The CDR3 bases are TGTGCCAGCAGCTTAGATGATTCCGGGGGAAACACCATATATTTT.